This T cell receptor (beta chain) derives from a study of blood T cell repertoires in COVID-19. Study background: Sources were T cells, B-cell-depleted T cells, or PBMCs; the material itself was cDNA or gDNA.

This CDR3 has 12 residues. V gave up 7 bases and J gave up 3 bases, with 9 bases separating them. Germline loops: CDR1 SNHLY, CDR2 FYNNEI. Sequencing used immunoSEQ multiplex PCR; TCRdb keeps in-frame clones, though not all of them. The sample has fewer than 300,000 clones, more than 70% seen once. The sequence was collected from a woman in her forties with acute COVID-19. The chain recombines TRBV2 with TRBJ1-2, with D hard to call. Sequencing was carried out using PBMCs or T cells enriched from blood (not recorded which). Here the CDR3 DNA reads TGTGCCAGCACCGCCGGGGACTATGGCTACACCTTC. This gives the protein CASTAGDYGYTF.